These T cell receptor beta chains were read from a single sample in a study of CD8 T cells in Susac syndrome. From the immunoSEQ multiplex PCR reads, TCRdb called clonotypes with MiXCR, one entry per CDR3 protein. The sample has 120,000 or so distinct CDR3 sequences, about 95% seen once. Sequenced material: CD4+ T cells from PBMCs. These receptor sequences come from a human donor in good health. Each CDR3 is given with its conserved first and last residue. The D gene is left open where the match is weak. Clone size is shown for a subset of rows, as once, few, many or a class of expanded clone.

>14|-|-|TRBJ1-2|TRBV5-8
CASSFPTKNYGYTF
TGTGCCAGCAGCTTCCCGACAAAGAACTATGGCTACACCTTC
>13|-|-|TRBJ2-3|TRBV24-1
CATSDPTTDTQYF
TGTGCCACCAGTGATCCGACTACAGATACGCAGTATTTT
>13|-|-|TRBJ2-4|TRBV20-1
CSARERAAGIQYF
TGCAGTGCTAGAGAGAGGGCCGCGGGCATTCAGTACTTC
>14|-|-|TRBJ1-1|TRBV30
CAWSVLINSAEAFF
TGTGCCTGGAGTGTCCTTATTAATTCGGCTGAAGCTTTCTTT
>14|-|TRBD2|TRBJ2-7|TRBV29-1
CSVELAGPYYEQYF
TGCAGCGTTGAACTAGCGGGTCCCTACTACGAGCAGTACTTC
>14|once|-|TRBJ2-2|TRBV6-4
CASRLASNTGELFF
TGTGCCAGCCGGCTAGCGTCGAACACCGGGGAGCTGTTTTTT
>14|-|-|TRBJ1-1|TRBV25-1
CASSDVREPIRAFF
TGTGCCAGCAGCGACGTTCGGGAGCCCATCCGCGCTTTCTTT
>16|once|-|TRBJ2-1|TRBV7-9
CASSSGLVGLYNEQFF
TGTGCCAGCAGCTCCGGTCTAGTGGGTTTATACAATGAGCAGTTCTTC
>19|once|TRBD2|TRBJ2-2|TRBV10-3
CAISESTGLAGGGTGELFF
TGTGCCATCAGTGAGTCGACGGGACTAGCGGGAGGCGGAACCGGGGAGCTGTTTTTT
>17|-|-|TRBJ1-5|TRBV5-5
CASSFWETGSGNQPQHF
TGTGCCAGCAGCTTTTGGGAGACTGGTAGTGGCAATCAGCCCCAGCATTTT
>14|once|-|TRBJ2-5|TRBV2
CASSLGLERETQYF
TGTGCCAGCAGTTTGGGACTCGAAAGGGAGACCCAGTACTTC
>12|once|-|TRBJ1-1|TRBV28
CASSLPWTEAFF
TGTGCCAGCAGTTTACCTTGGACTGAAGCTTTCTTT
>12|-|-|TRBJ2-1|TRBV3-1
CASSQAGREQFF
TGTGCCAGCAGCCAAGCGGGACGTGAGCAGTTCTTC
>15|-|TRBD2|TRBJ2-7|TRBV9
CASSVLAGAPYEQYF
TGTGCCAGCAGCGTCCTGGCGGGAGCTCCCTACGAGCAGTACTTC
>18|-|-|TRBJ2-2|TRBV7-2
CASTLSKLAAVGTGELFF
TGTGCCAGCACCCTATCTAAGCTGGCAGCCGTGGGCACCGGGGAGCTGTTTTTT
>15|-|TRBD2|TRBJ2-7|TRBV5-4
CASSWGLASSYEQYF
TGTGCCAGCAGCTGGGGACTAGCGAGTTCCTACGAGCAGTACTTC
>12|-|-|TRBJ2-3|TRBV15
CATSGMTDTQYF
TGTGCCACCAGCGGTATGACAGATACGCAGTATTTT
>12|-|-|TRBJ2-1|TRBV20-1
CSARPSYNEQFF
TGCAGTGCGCGCCCTTCCTACAATGAGCAGTTCTTC